The next 32 T cell receptor beta chains were all read from a single sample in a study of cytomegalovirus exposure and HLA in healthy donors. The protocol was immunoSEQ multiplex PCR, while the TCRdb copy is restricted to in-frame clones and leaves out a portion. The table records tens of thousands of clones, roughly 93% of them present only once. Sequencing was done on a sample of PBMCs. The source is a man under 40 in good health and CMV-seronegative.

The chain is built from TRBV29-1 and TRBJ1-1; D gene uncertain. From germline, CDR1 is SQVTM and CDR2 ANQGSEA. With 6 bases removed from V and 1 base from J, the gap between germline ends came to 21 bases. The CDR3 totals 16 residues. In nucleotides, the CDR3 is TGCAGCGTCCTACCTACCCGCCCTCCGGGGAACACTGAAGCTTTCTTT. It specifies CSVLPTRPPGNTEAFF.

The rearrangement joins TRBV28 to TRBJ2-7, with 7 bases fitting TRBD2. This CDR3 comprises 14 residues. Germline lookup yields CDR1 MDHEN and CDR2 SYDVKM. The junction had 11 bases not matched to a gene; V was cut back by 10 bases and J by 2 bases. The CDR3 is CATAGPLSTYEQYF. Written as DNA, the CDR3 is TGTGCCACAGCGGGACCTCTCTCAACCTACGAGCAGTACTTC.

V gene TRBV7-9 combines with J gene TRBJ2-3, with D unresolved. Germline-derived CDR1 and CDR2 are SEHNR and FQNEAQ (reference sequence). The CDR3 loop spans 18 amino acids. V was pared by 5 bases and J by 0 bases, with 21 bases between. CDR3 sequence (DNA): TGTGCCAGCAGCAACGGGTTCCCCGCGGTAGCTAGCACAGATACGCAGTATTTT. As protein: CASSNGFPAVASTDTQYF.

The CDR3 protein is CASSSRGTEAFF. The CDR3 coding sequence is TGTGCCAGCTCATCGAGAGGGACTGAAGCTTTCTTT. The chain is built from TRBV18 and TRBJ1-1; no clear D gene. With 5 bases removed from V and 5 bases from J, the gap between germline ends came to 9 bases. There are 12 residues in the CDR3. Germline-derived CDR1 and CDR2 are KGHSH and LQKENI. The full variable domain, rest sourced from reference TRBV18 and TRBJ1-1, is NAGVMQNPRHLVRRRGQEARLRCSPMKGHSHVYWYRQLPEEGLKFMVYLQKENIIDESGMPKERFSAEFPKEGPSILRIQQVVRGDSAAYFCASSSRGTEAFFGQGTRLTVV.

In nucleotides, the CDR3 is TGCGCCAGCAGCTTGGACGGCTCTGGAAACACCATATATTTT. Encoded protein: CASSLDGSGNTIYF. This chain joins TRBV5-1 and TRBJ1-3; D is uncertain. The length of the CDR3 is 14 residues. Trimming shortened V by 0 bases and J by 0 bases, and 4 bases separated the two germline ends. Germline V CDR1 and CDR2: SGHRS, YFSETQ.

The rearrangement joins TRBV27 to TRBJ1-1; no definite D call. With 4 bases removed from V and 1 base from J, the gap between germline ends came to 7 bases. The CDR3 sequence is 13 residues long. The V gene's germline CDR1 is MNHEY and CDR2 SMNVEV (reference sequence). The CDR3 is CASSWAGNTEAFF. The CDR3 DNA sequence: TGTGCCAGCAGTTGGGCGGGGAACACTGAAGCTTTCTTT.

The chain combines TRBV5-5 with TRBJ2-7; D is unclear. Per the germline V gene, CDR1 is SGHKS and CDR2 is YYEKEE (reference sequence). V dropped 2 bases and J dropped 3 bases, with 6 bases sitting between them. This CDR3 is 12 amino acids long. In DNA, the CDR3 is TGTGCCAGCAGCTTTGAGCTCTACGAGCAGTACTTC. This sequence encodes CASSFELYEQYF.

This chain connects TRBV6-1 to TRBJ1-4; D remains ambiguous. The CDR3 spans 14 residues. From germline, CDR1 is MNHNS and CDR2 SASEGT. V was cut by 4 bases and J by 0 bases, with 6 bases left in between. The CDR3 nucleotides are TGTGCCAGCAGTGGAGGAGCAACTAATGAAAAACTGTTTTTT. It encodes CASSGGATNEKLFF.

The genes are TRBV7-9 and TRBJ1-4; 9 nucleotides align to TRBD1. With 4 bases clipped from V and 8 bases from J, the junction kept 5 bases outside the gene matches. Germline V gene sequence: CDR1 SEHNR, CDR2 FQNEAQ (reference sequence). The CDR3 sequence is 14 residues long. CDR3 protein: CASSSTGTGEKLFF. CDR3 coding DNA: TGTGCCAGCAGCTCTACAGGGACAGGGGAAAAACTGTTTTTT.

V is TRBV20-1 and J is TRBJ2-7; possible D gene TRBD2, 5 bases. In germline, CDR1 is DFQATT, CDR2 SNEGSKA (reference sequence). V lost 5 bases and J lost 10, with 15 bases in between. The CDR3 runs 11 residues. CDR3 in amino acids: CSAVSGSRQYF. The CDR3 region has the DNA TGCAGTGCTGTGAGCGGTTCGCGTCAGTACTTC.

The chain uses TRBV2 and TRBJ2-7; a possible D gene is TRBD2 (5 bases). This CDR3 region has 15 residues. V lost 3 bases and J 5 bases, leaving 17 bases between the germline ends. In germline, CDR1 is SNHLY, CDR2 FYNNEI. The CDR3 spells CASSENGVFGHEQYF. The CDR3 region has the DNA TGTGCCAGCAGTGAGAACGGGGTCTTCGGGCACGAGCAGTACTTC.

The chain employs TRBV19 and TRBJ1-1, with D possibly matching TRBD1 (6 bases). Germline CDR1 is LNHDA and CDR2 is SQIVND (reference sequence). This CDR3 region has 14 residues. The V end was cut by 5 bases, the J end by 4 bases, with 14 bases between. CDR3 residues: CASSVTGLGTEAFF. DNA of the CDR3: TGTGCCAGTAGTGTCACAGGGTTAGGCACTGAAGCTTTCTTT.

V gene TRBV30 combines with J gene TRBJ1-5, with 9 bases matching TRBD1. V lost 6 bases, J lost 0 bases, and 3 bases stayed unmatched. There are 14 residues in the CDR3. CDR1 GTSNPN and CDR2 SVGIG come from the germline V gene (reference sequence). CDR3 amino acids: CACWTGDSNQPQHF. The CDR3 coding sequence is TGTGCCTGTTGGACAGGGGATAGCAATCAGCCCCAGCATTTT.

The genes are TRBV5-1 and TRBJ2-3; a possible D gene is TRBD1 (6 bases). Germline V gives CDR1 SGHRS, CDR2 YFSETQ. This CDR3 has 15 amino acids. Between the trimmed V and J ends, which lost 7 bases and 0 bases, there was a span of 15 bases. CDR3 amino acids: CASGPGDPSTDTQYF. CDR3 bases: TGCGCCAGCGGGCCAGGGGACCCTAGCACAGATACGCAGTATTTT.

The gene calls are TRBV5-1 and TRBJ1-2; D is undetermined. Trimming took 2 bases from V and 5 from J, leaving 10 bases between them. The length of the CDR3 is 13 residues. Per the germline V gene, CDR1 is SGHRS and CDR2 is YFSETQ. The CDR3 here is CASSFREGYGYTF. The CDR3 DNA reads as TGCGCCAGCAGCTTCCGGGAGGGTTATGGCTACACCTTC.

The chain carries TRBV28 and TRBJ1-1; D possibly corresponds to TRBD1 (5 bases). CDR1 and CDR2 from the germline V gene are MDHEN and SYDVKM. The ends were cut back, 5 bases at V and 0 bases at J, with 13 bases in the middle. The CDR3 totals 15 residues. The CDR3 sequence: CASSRPGGMNTEAFF. The CDR3, as DNA: TGTGCCAGCAGTCGACCCGGGGGAATGAACACTGAAGCTTTCTTT.

This clone was detected once. V usage is TRBV5-4 and J usage is TRBJ2-3; D might be TRBD2 (7 bases). The V end was cut by 5 bases, the J end by 2 bases, with 18 bases between. Germline loops: CDR1 SGHNT, CDR2 YYREEE (reference sequence). The CDR3 spans 16 residues. The CDR3 here is CASRGGGGGNTDTQYF. In DNA, the CDR3 is TGTGCCAGCAGAGGGGGGGGCGGAGGTAACACAGATACGCAGTATTTT. Full variable domain (outside the CDR3, taken from reference TRBV5-4 and TRBJ2-3): ETGVTQSPTHLIKTRGQQVTLRCSSQSGHNTVSWYQQALGQGPQFIFQYYREEENGRGNFPPRFSGLQFPNYSSELNVNALELDDSALYLCASRGGGGGNTDTQYFGPGTRLTVL.

V is TRBV28 and J is TRBJ1-5; no reliable D call. V was trimmed by 5 bases and J by 9 bases, leaving 14 bases between them. The CDR3 is 13 amino acids. CDR1 MDHEN and CDR2 SYDVKM come from the germline V gene. CDR3 sequence reads: CASSGKKRGPQHF. The CDR3, as DNA: TGTGCCAGCAGTGGCAAAAAACGGGGGCCCCAGCATTTT.

The V call is TRBV7-6, the J call TRBJ2-1; the match to TRBD2 covers 14 bases. The V segment lost 5 bases and the J segment 7 bases; nucleotides outside the gene matches: 7. The CDR3 covers 16 residues. Germline loops: CDR1 SGHVS, CDR2 FNYEAQ. The CDR3 region has the DNA TGTGCCAGCAGCGTCCCGGGACTAGCGGGGGCTAATGAGCAGTTCTTC. It translates to CASSVPGLAGANEQFF.

The chain uses TRBV7-6 and TRBJ1-4, with 7 nucleotides matching TRBD1. Germline V lookup: CDR1 SGHVS, CDR2 FNYEAQ. V was clipped by 5 bases and J by 6 bases; unmatched bases: 9. This CDR3 comprises 15 residues. The DNA of the CDR3 is TGTGCCAGCAGCCCACTGGGACAGACCCATGAAAAACTGTTTTTT. Translated, it gives CASSPLGQTHEKLFF. The variable domain in full, completed from reference TRBV7-6 and TRBJ1-4, reads GAGVSQSPRYKVTKRGQDVALRCDPISGHVSLYWYRQALGQGPEFLTYFNYEAQQDKSGLPNDRFSAERPEGSISTLTIQRTEQRDSAMYRCASSPLGQTHEKLFFGSGTQLSVL.

The chain has TRBV7-2 and TRBJ2-7; 7 bases map to TRBD1. The junction had 5 bases not matched to a gene; V was cut back by 4 bases and J by 2 bases. From germline, CDR1 is SGHTA and CDR2 FQGNSA. This CDR3 contains 14 residues. CDR3 loop: CASSYDRVAYEQYF. CDR3 sequence (DNA): TGTGCCAGCAGCTACGACAGGGTCGCCTACGAGCAGTACTTC. Looking up the rest from reference TRBV7-2 and TRBJ2-7 gives the full variable domain: GAGVSQSPSNKVTEKGKDVELRCDPISGHTALYWYRQSLGQGLEFLIYFQGNSAPDKSGLPSDRFSAERTGGSVSTLTIQRTQQEDSAVYLCASSYDRVAYEQYFGPGTRLTVT.

The sample holds a few counts of this clone. The genes are TRBV2 and TRBJ1-6; 8 bases fit TRBD1. The CDR3 runs to 14 residues. Per germline, CDR1 SNHLY and CDR2 FYNNEI. The V gene end was trimmed by 4 bases and the J gene end by 13 bases; junction bases not matched to a gene: 9. Written as DNA, the CDR3 is TGTGCCAGCAGTGGGGCGAACAGGGGGATGCCCCTCCACTTT. It translates to CASSGANRGMPLHF. Supplemented by reference TRBV2 and TRBJ1-6, the full variable domain reads EPEVTQTPSHQVTQMGQEVILRCVPISNHLYFYWYRQILGQKVEFLVSFYNNEISEKSEIFDDQFSVERPDGSNFTLKIRSTKLEDSAMYFCASSGANRGMPLHFGNGTRLTVT.

The chain recombines TRBV6-9 with TRBJ1-4; D gene unclear. Trimming pared 11 bases from V and 0 bases from J, leaving 10 bases between. Germline loops: CDR1 MNHGY, CDR2 SVAAGI. The CDR3 has 13 residues. The CDR3 loop is CAARVATNEKLFF. In DNA form, the CDR3 reads TGTGCCGCACGGGTTGCAACTAATGAAAAACTGTTTTTT.

The chain joins TRBV11-2 to TRBJ2-7, with D tentatively TRBD2 (6 bases). Germline V CDR1 and CDR2: SGHAT, FQNNGV. This CDR3 has 16 amino acids. Trimming shortened V by 6 bases and J by 4 bases, and 22 bases separated the two germline ends. CDR3 nucleotides: TGTGCCAGCAGAAAAAACCGGGAGTCGGTGAGGTACGAGCAGTACTTC. Protein: CASRKNRESVRYEQYF.

The chain uses TRBV19 and TRBJ1-5; no firm D call. V lost 1 base and J 4 bases, leaving 5 bases between the germline ends. Germline assignment: CDR1 LNHDA and CDR2 SQIVND (reference sequence). The CDR3 consists of 13 residues. CDR3 DNA: TGTGCCAGTAGTATAGGCGGGAATCAGCCCCAGCATTTT. Translation gives CASSIGGNQPQHF.

This chain links TRBV6-5 with TRBJ1-5; perhaps TRBD1 as D (6 bases). V dropped 7 bases and J dropped 3 bases, with 13 bases sitting between them. The CDR3 contains 14 residues. Germline V gene lookup returns CDR1 MNHEY and CDR2 SVGAGI. The CDR3 nucleotides read TGTGCCAGCAAAGGGGGGGCCCTCAATCAGCCCCAGCATTTT. Its protein product is CASKGGALNQPQHF.

The chain has TRBV5-1 and TRBJ1-1, with TRBD1 matching 8 bases. CDR3 length: 15 amino acids. J lost 4 bases, V lost 4 bases, and 9 bases had no gene match. Germline CDR1 and CDR2: SGHRS and YFSETQ. The CDR3 nucleotides read TGCGCCAGCAGCGACGACAGGGGTTCGAGCACTGAAGCTTTCTTT. It is translated as CASSDDRGSSTEAFF.

The rearrangement links TRBV6-4 to TRBJ2-1; D is possibly TRBD2 (6 bases). With 0 bases removed from V and 10 bases from J, the gap between germline ends came to 19 bases. Germline V gene data show CDR1 as MRHNA and CDR2 as SNTAGT. This CDR3 region has 16 residues. In DNA, the CDR3 is TGTGCCAGCAGTGACTCCTCGGGAGATGGTTTCGTGGAGCAGTTCTTC. This sequence encodes CASSDSSGDGFVEQFF.

This clone is a singleton in its sample. The V and J genes are TRBV7-3 and TRBJ2-2; 7 positions agree with TRBD1. There are 13 residues in the CDR3. Losses at the gene ends were 5 bases for V and 6 bases for J; bases not matched to a gene: 3. Germline V gene data show CDR1 as SGHTA and CDR2 as FQGTGA. CDR3 nucleotide sequence: TGTGCCAGCAGCAGGACAGGCTCCGGGGAGCTGTTTTTT. Protein sequence: CASSRTGSGELFF.

V usage is TRBV5-6 and J usage is TRBJ2-5, with 7 bases matching TRBD2. Germline CDR1 SGHDT, CDR2 YYEEEE. This CDR3 region has 13 residues. Trimming removed 7 bases from V and 3 bases from J; junction bases left unmatched: 6. CDR3 nucleotides: TGTGCCAGCGATAGTGGGGGGGAAGAGACCCAGTACTTC. This translates into CASDSGGEETQYF.

The gene calls are TRBV2 and TRBJ2-1; 12 bases are shared with TRBD2. From germline, CDR1 is SNHLY and CDR2 FYNNEI. The CDR3 is 16 amino acids. Trimming removed 6 bases from V and 8 bases from J; junction bases left unmatched: 11. DNA of the CDR3: TGTGCCAGCAGCCCCCGATCTAGCGGGGGGGCCCATGAGCAGTTCTTC. Its translation is CASSPRSSGGAHEQFF.

The chain is built from TRBV4-2 and TRBJ2-5, with a possible D match to TRBD2 (6 bases). This CDR3 is 16 amino acids long. Germline CDR1 is LGHNA and CDR2 is YNFKEQ. V was pared by 2 bases and J by 0 bases, with 13 bases between. The CDR3 region has the DNA TGTGCCAGCAGCCAAAGACTAGGCCAGGACCAAGAGACCCAGTACTTC. As protein: CASSQRLGQDQETQYF.